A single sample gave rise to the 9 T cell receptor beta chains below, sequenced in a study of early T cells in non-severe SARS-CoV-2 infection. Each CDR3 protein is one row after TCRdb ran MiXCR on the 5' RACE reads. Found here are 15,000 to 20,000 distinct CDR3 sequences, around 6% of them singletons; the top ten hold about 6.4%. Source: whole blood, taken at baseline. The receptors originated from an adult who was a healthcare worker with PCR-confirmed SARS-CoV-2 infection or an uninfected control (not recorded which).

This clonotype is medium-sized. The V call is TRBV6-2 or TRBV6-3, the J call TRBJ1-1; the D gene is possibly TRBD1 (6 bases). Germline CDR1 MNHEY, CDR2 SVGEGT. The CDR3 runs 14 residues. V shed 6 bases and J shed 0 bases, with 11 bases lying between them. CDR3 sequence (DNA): TGTGCCAGCAGGAACGGGGGCTTGAACACTGAAGCTTTCTTT. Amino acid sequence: CASRNGGLNTEAFF.

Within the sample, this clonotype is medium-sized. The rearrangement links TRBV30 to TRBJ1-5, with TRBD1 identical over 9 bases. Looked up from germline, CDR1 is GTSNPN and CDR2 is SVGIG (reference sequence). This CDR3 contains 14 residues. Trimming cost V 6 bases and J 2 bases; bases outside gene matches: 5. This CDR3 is CACPGQGGNQPQHF. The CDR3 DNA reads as TGTGCCTGTCCGGGACAGGGTGGCAATCAGCCCCAGCATTTT.

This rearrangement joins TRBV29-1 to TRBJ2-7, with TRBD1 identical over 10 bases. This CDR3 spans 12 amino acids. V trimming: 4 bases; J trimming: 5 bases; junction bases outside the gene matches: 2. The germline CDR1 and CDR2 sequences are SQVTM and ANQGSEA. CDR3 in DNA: TGCAGCGTTGGACAGGGGGCCGACGAGCAGTACTTC. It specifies CSVGQGADEQYF.

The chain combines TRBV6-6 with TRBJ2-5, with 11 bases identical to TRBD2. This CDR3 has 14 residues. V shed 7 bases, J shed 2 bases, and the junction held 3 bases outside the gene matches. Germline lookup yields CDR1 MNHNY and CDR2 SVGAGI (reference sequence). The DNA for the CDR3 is TGTGCCAGCACCCGGACTAGCGGGCAAGAGACCCAGTACTTC. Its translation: CASTRTSGQETQYF.

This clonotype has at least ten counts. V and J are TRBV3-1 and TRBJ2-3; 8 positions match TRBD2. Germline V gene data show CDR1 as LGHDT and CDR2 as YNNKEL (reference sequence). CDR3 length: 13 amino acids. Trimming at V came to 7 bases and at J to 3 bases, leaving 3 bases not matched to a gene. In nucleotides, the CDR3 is TGTGCCAGCAACGGGGGGGAGACAGATACGCAGTATTTT. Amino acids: CASNGGETDTQYF.

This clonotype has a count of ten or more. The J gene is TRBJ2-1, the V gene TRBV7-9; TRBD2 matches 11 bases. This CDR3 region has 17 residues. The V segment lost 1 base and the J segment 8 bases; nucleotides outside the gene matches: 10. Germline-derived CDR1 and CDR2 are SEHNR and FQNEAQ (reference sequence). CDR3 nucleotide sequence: TGTGCCAGCAGCTTAGTATTAGCGGGGGGGCCTGGACATGAGCAGTTCTTC. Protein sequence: CASSLVLAGGPGHEQFF.

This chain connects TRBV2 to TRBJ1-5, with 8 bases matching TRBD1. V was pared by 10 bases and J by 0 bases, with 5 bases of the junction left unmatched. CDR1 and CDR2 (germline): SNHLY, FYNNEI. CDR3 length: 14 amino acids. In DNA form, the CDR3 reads TGTGCCACCGGGGGACAGGTTAGCAATCAGCCCCAGCATTTT. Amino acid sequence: CATGGQVSNQPQHF.

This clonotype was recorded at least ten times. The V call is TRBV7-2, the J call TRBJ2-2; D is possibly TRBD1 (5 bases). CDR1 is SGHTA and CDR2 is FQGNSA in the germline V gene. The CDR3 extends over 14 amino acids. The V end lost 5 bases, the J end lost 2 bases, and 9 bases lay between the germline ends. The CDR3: CASSPTGNTGELFF. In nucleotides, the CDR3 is TGTGCCAGCAGCCCAACAGGAAACACCGGGGAGCTGTTTTTT.

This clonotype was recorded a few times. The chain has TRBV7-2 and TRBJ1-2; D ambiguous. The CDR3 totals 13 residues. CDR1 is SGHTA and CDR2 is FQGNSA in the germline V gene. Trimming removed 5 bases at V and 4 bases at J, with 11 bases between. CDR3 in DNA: TGTGCCAGCAGCCAGGACGGATTCTATGGCTACACCTTC. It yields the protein CASSQDGFYGYTF. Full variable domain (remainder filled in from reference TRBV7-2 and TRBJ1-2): GAGVSQSPSNKVTEKGKDVELRCDPISGHTALYWYRQSLGQGLEFLIYFQGNSAPDKSGLPSDRFSAERTGGSVSTLTIQRTQQEDSAVYLCASSQDGFYGYTFGSGTRLTVV.